This T cell receptor (beta chain) was identified in a study of blood T cell repertoires in COVID-19 (TCRdb year 2020). Study-level background: Samples covering the acute and convalescent phases of COVID-19 were provided by collaborators in the United States, Italy and Spain. The prospective study material was composed of cDNA or gDNA derived from T cells, B-cell-depleted T cells, or PBMCs. Deeply sampled blood TCRbeta repertoires from subjects exposed to, actively infected with, or recovered from COVID-19 were included in the dataset. The repertoires were made available in a free public database intended to serve as a resource for research on the immune response to SARS-CoV-2. Samples came from the ongoing ImmuneRACE study (first 160 participants) plus 1,254 subjects from 6 global collaborators. The sample metadata nearly always contained a de-identified subject ID, COVID-19 status, age in years and sex. Where available, HLA class I and class II types were taken from metadata supplied by the sample provider and were not determined by assay-based typing.

Note on this clone: Its antigen remains unidentified. Base quality data are lacking; no much larger clone is found one base away.

The CDR3 measures 14 amino acids from cysteine to phenylalanine. The entry retains the CDR3 DNA only, 42 bases that are in frame from base 1. Trimming accounts for 3 bases at V and 4 bases at J, while the number of junction bases matched to no gene is 2. From the germline V gene (reference sequence), CDR1 is LNHDA and CDR2 is SQIVND. The research as a whole found: The quantity of clinical and demographic metadata differed by source and by participant and was supplied without curation.

TCRbeta CDR3 regions were amplified from genomic DNA using the immunoSEQ Assay, a bias-controlled multiplex PCR. Per the authors' processing: Within the assay, amplification of reference gene primers was used to estimate how many nucleated cells each sample contained. To quantify the absolute abundance of each unique TCRbeta CDR3 rearrangement, sequence reads were collapsed and filtered. For each sample, productive Simpson clonality was calculated as the square root of Simpson's diversity index across productive rearrangements. Sourced from immuneACCESS, this table was stored by TCRdb with only in-frame sequences that have V and J called. A share of the clones is absent; for the studies checked, an unresolved V gene accounts for under half, and the remainder has no known explanation. V and J calls and clone size are as listed in that table; D and trimming were resolved from the DNA. This sample lists nearly 250,000 clones; about 89% were detected once. The top ten clonotypes cover around 1.7% of the sample.

Another Seattle source contributed samples from volunteer blood donors who had recovered from COVID-19. The collaborating institutions used their own protocols to collect whole blood in K2EDTA tubes. Collaborator samples were shipped for TCRbeta analysis as frozen whole blood, isolated PBMCs, or DNA extracted from either sample type. This receptor was taken from a woman between 55 and 75 years old who had recovered from COVID-19. Recombination linked TRBV19 to TRBJ2-5, and TRBD1 matches 10 of the central bases. Sequences were obtained from peripheral blood. The CDR3 sequence is CASSIRDRGETQYF. The sequence in DNA is TGTGCCAGTAGTATCCGGGACAGGGGAGAGACCCAGTACTTC.